A selection of T cell receptor beta chains follows, all from one sample in a study of shared clonotypes between healthy human individuals. Clones were sequenced by immunoSEQ multiplex PCR, and TCRdb holds only the in-frame ones, with some missing. Of 1.5 million to 2.5 million clones listed, approximately 95% were seen once; the top ten hold roughly 1%. The sequencing sample was made of naive CD8+ T cells sorted from blood. The receptors derive from a man younger than 35 in good health. Both conserved end residues are part of each CDR3. The D gene is left open where the match is weak. Clone size is not always given. Where it is, it says once, few, many or a class for expanded clones.

j_call clone_size d_call v_call cdr3_nt cdr3_aa
TRBJ2-7 NA TRBD1 TRBV4-1 TGCGCCAGCAGCCAACGACAGGGAGATGTGTACGAGCAGTACTTC CASSQRQGDVYEQYF
TRBJ1-2 NA NA TRBV4-1 TGCGCCAGCAGCCAAGATTTGACGGGTGGCTACACCTTC CASSQDLTGGYTF
TRBJ2-7 NA NA TRBV28 TGTGCCAGCAGTTTAACAGTTTCCTACGAGCAGTACTTC CASSLTVSYEQYF
TRBJ1-4 NA TRBD1 TRBV29-1 TGCAGCGTCATTGACAGGGGAAGGGAAAAACTGTTTTTT CSVIDRGREKLFF
TRBJ2-7 NA NA TRBV13 TGTGCCAGCAGCCCCGGTAGGGTCTACGAGCAGTACTTC CASSPGRVYEQYF
TRBJ1-2 NA TRBD1 TRBV7-8 TGTGCCAGCAGCCTCAACAGGGGATTAGGCTATGGCTACACCTTC CASSLNRGLGYGYTF
TRBJ2-5 NA TRBD2 TRBV9 TGTGCCAGCAGCGTCCTTAGCGGGAGTGGAGAGACCCAGTACTTC CASSVLSGSGETQYF
TRBJ2-4 NA NA TRBV5-4 TGTGCCAGCAGCTTAGGTTCGGGTTGGGGGATAGCCAAAAACATTCAGTACTTC CASSLGSGWGIAKNIQYF
TRBJ2-2 NA TRBD1 TRBV11-3 TGTGCCAGCAGCTGGACAGGGTACCCCGGGGAGCTGTTTTTT CASSWTGYPGELFF
TRBJ2-2 NA NA TRBV30 TGTGCCTGGACCGACGGCGGAAACGCGAACACCGGGGAGCTGTTTTTT CAWTDGGNANTGELFF
TRBJ2-2 NA TRBD2 TRBV19 TGTGCCAGTACCCCCCCGCGGGAGCCGAACACCGGGGAGCTGTTTTTT CASTPPREPNTGELFF
TRBJ2-7 once NA TRBV29-1 TGCAGCGTTGAAGCAGGCCCTTCCTACGAGCAGTACTTC CSVEAGPSYEQYF
TRBJ2-7 NA NA TRBV6-1 TGTGCCAGCAGTGATGGGCTAGTCTCCTACGAGCAGTACTTC CASSDGLVSYEQYF
TRBJ2-1 NA TRBD2 TRBV7-8 TGTGCCAGCAGCTTAAAGCCGGGACTAGCGGGAGTTACGTACAATGAGCAGTTCTTC CASSLKPGLAGVTYNEQFF
TRBJ1-1 NA NA TRBV5-1 TGCGCCAGCAGCTTGACAGGTTTCCCGGTGACCGAGGTACAGAACACTGAAGCTTTCTTT CASSLTGFPVTEVQNTEAFF
TRBJ2-2 NA NA TRBV5-6 TGTGCCAGCAGCCCCCCCAGCACCGGGGAGCTGTTTTTT CASSPPSTGELFF
TRBJ1-3 NA NA TRBV5-1 TGCGCCAGCAGCTTGGGAGAAGACTCTGGAAACACCATATATTTT CASSLGEDSGNTIYF
TRBJ1-4 NA NA TRBV10-3 TGTGCCATCAGCGCAGGGACGGCGCTTAATGAAAAACTGTTTTTT CAISAGTALNEKLFF
TRBJ1-1 NA NA TRBV5-4 TGTGCCAGCAGCTTGGGGGGGGGCACTGAAGCTTTCTTT CASSLGGGTEAFF
TRBJ2-7 NA TRBD2 TRBV2 TGTGCCAGCGTAAGCGGGAGGGCCTCCTACGAGCAGTACTTC CASVSGRASYEQYF
TRBJ2-7 NA TRBD1 TRBV4-3 TGCGCCAGCAGCCAAACAGGGGGTCGGGACGAGCAGTACTTC CASSQTGGRDEQYF
TRBJ1-3 NA NA TRBV11-1 TGTGCCAGCAGCTTAGGAGGCAGGGAGGGAGGAAACACCATATATTTT CASSLGGREGGNTIYF
TRBJ1-6 NA NA TRBV15 TGTGCCACCAGCCCCGCGGGGTATTCACCCCTCCACTTT CATSPAGYSPLHF
TRBJ2-7 NA NA TRBV5-5 TGTGCCAGCAGTCCGGAGGGGAAATACTACGAGCAGTACTTC CASSPEGKYYEQYF
TRBJ2-5 NA NA TRBV5-4 TGTGCCAGCAGCTTGGGGCCTACCGGGTACCAAGAGACCCAGTACTTC CASSLGPTGYQETQYF
TRBJ2-7 once NA TRBV19 TGTGCCAGTAGTACGGACAGTTCCTACGAGCAGTACTTC CASSTDSSYEQYF
TRBJ1-3 NA NA TRBV9 TGTGCCAGCAGCGTAGAGGGAATTGGAAACACCATATATTTT CASSVEGIGNTIYF
TRBJ2-1 NA NA TRBV5-4 TGTGCCAGCAGCTTCATGGTCGGGGGGCCCTACAATGAGCAGTTCTTC CASSFMVGGPYNEQFF
TRBJ2-2 NA TRBD1 TRBV7-6 TGTGCCAGCAGCGGGGACAGTAACACCGGGGAGCTGTTTTTT CASSGDSNTGELFF
TRBJ1-2 NA NA TRBV28 TGTGCCAGCAGTTTCGGGCAGAACTATGGCTACACCTTC CASSFGQNYGYTF
TRBJ2-5 NA NA TRBV6-1 TGTGCCAGCAGTGAAAACAGGCAAGAGACCCAGTACTTC CASSENRQETQYF
TRBJ1-1 NA TRBD1 TRBV18 TGTGCCAGCTCAGGATACAGGGGTACTGAAGCTTTCTTT CASSGYRGTEAFF
TRBJ1-4 NA NA TRBV15 TGTGCCACCAGCAGGCACAGGGACGGCGAAAAACTGTTTTTT CATSRHRDGEKLFF
TRBJ2-1 NA NA TRBV28 TGTGCCAGCAGGCCTGGGGGCGCATCCTACAATGAGCAGTTCTTC CASRPGGASYNEQFF
TRBJ2-7 NA TRBD1 TRBV28 TGTGCCAGCAGTTTCGGTGGTGACAGGGAAGGTGCCGAGCAGTACTTC CASSFGGDREGAEQYF
TRBJ2-7 NA TRBD1 TRBV7-9 TGTGCCAGCAGCCCCCCCGAGGGACAGATATACGAGCAGTACTTC CASSPPEGQIYEQYF
TRBJ2-7 NA NA TRBV4-1 TGCGCCAGCAGCCAATCAACGTATTACGAGCAGTACTTC CASSQSTYYEQYF
TRBJ1-1 NA TRBD1 TRBV5-1 TGCGCCAGCAGCTTGGCCTCGGCAGGGGGCCCTGAAGCTTTCTTT CASSLASAGGPEAFF
TRBJ2-7 NA TRBD1 TRBV5-1 TGCGCCTCCCGGACAGGGTTAGGCGAGCAGTACTTC CASRTGLGEQYF
TRBJ2-4 NA TRBD2 TRBV28 TGTGCCAGCAGTTTCCGCGGGGGGGCTAACATTCAGTACTTC CASSFRGGANIQYF
TRBJ2-1 NA NA TRBV7-9 TGTGCCAGCAGCCCCAGGGAGGGGGGTTCCTACAATGAGCAGTTCTTC CASSPREGGSYNEQFF
TRBJ1-6 NA TRBD1 TRBV27 TGTGCCAGCAGTTTCCAACGGGACAGGGAAGGAAATTCACCCCTCCACTTT CASSFQRDREGNSPLHF
TRBJ1-1 NA NA TRBV4-1 TGCGCCAGCAGCCAAGAGTGGGCAGGGGTTGACACTGAAGCTTTCTTT CASSQEWAGVDTEAFF
TRBJ2-3 NA NA TRBV6-1 TGTGCCAGCAGTGCCGGGACATTACCTAGCACAGATACGCAGTATTTT CASSAGTLPSTDTQYF
TRBJ1-2 NA NA TRBV29-1 TGCAGCGTTGGATATGGGGATGGCTACACCTTC CSVGYGDGYTF
TRBJ1-1 NA TRBD1 TRBV5-3 TGTGCCAGAAGCCATGGACAGGGGGCACCGAACACTGAAGCTTTCTTT CARSHGQGAPNTEAFF
TRBJ1-1 NA NA TRBV28 TGTGCCAGCAGTTTTAGGAGGGGTGGCACTGAAGCTTTCTTT CASSFRRGGTEAFF
TRBJ2-7 NA NA TRBV30 TGTGCCTGGAGCGGAACAGGGAAGGCGGGCTCGGACGAGCAGTACTTC CAWSGTGKAGSDEQYF
TRBJ1-4 NA NA TRBV28 TGTGCCAGCAGTTTCGATGTTGAAAAACTGTTTTTT CASSFDVEKLFF
TRBJ2-5 NA NA TRBV4-3 TGCGCCAGCAGCCAAGATTGGGCCCAGGAGTTTTTAGAAGAGACCCAGTACTTC CASSQDWAQEFLEETQYF
TRBJ1-4 NA NA TRBV7-6 TGTGCCAGCAGTCCCCTCATAAAGGCCCTTAATGAAAAACTGTTTTTT CASSPLIKALNEKLFF
TRBJ2-7 NA NA TRBV7-8 TGTGCCAGCAGCTTAACCACGGGCTACGAGCAGTACTTC CASSLTTGYEQYF
TRBJ1-4 NA NA TRBV30 TGTGCCTGGAGTTCCGTCAATGAAAAACTGTTTTTT CAWSSVNEKLFF
TRBJ2-2 NA NA TRBV27 TGTGCCAGCAGCCCACCCTGGGGTGTCCAGGGCGACACCGGGGAGCTGTTTTTT CASSPPWGVQGDTGELFF
TRBJ2-7 NA TRBD1 TRBV19 TGTGCCAGTAGGAGCGGAGACAGGGGTAACGACGAGCAGTACTTC CASRSGDRGNDEQYF
TRBJ1-5 NA NA TRBV15 TGTGCCACCAGCAGGGATTCCAGGGGTTACGGTCAGCCCCAGCATTTT CATSRDSRGYGQPQHF
TRBJ1-2 NA NA TRBV6-5 TGTGCCAGCAGTTACGGGGGCGCGGATGGCTACACCTTC CASSYGGADGYTF